This T cell receptor beta chain was identified in a study of cytomegalovirus exposure and HLA in healthy donors. The trim removed 5 bases at V and 5 bases at J, leaving 13 bases unmatched. In germline, CDR1 is SGHDN, CDR2 FVKESK. The CDR3 contains 16 residues. A multiplex PCR was run with 60 Vbeta primers and 13 Jbeta primers. Clones were sequenced by immunoSEQ multiplex PCR, and TCRdb holds only the in-frame ones, with some missing. The sample has some 150,000 clones; 75% to 80% are singletons. The chain carries TRBV14 and TRBJ2-7; TRBD1 matches at 9 bases. Sequences were obtained from PBMCs. The receptor was derived from a woman younger than 45 in good health and CMV-seronegative. CDR3 in amino acids: CASSAQLGQGVNEQYF. As DNA, the CDR3 is TGTGCCAGCAGCGCCCAATTGGGACAGGGTGTCAACGAGCAGTACTTC.